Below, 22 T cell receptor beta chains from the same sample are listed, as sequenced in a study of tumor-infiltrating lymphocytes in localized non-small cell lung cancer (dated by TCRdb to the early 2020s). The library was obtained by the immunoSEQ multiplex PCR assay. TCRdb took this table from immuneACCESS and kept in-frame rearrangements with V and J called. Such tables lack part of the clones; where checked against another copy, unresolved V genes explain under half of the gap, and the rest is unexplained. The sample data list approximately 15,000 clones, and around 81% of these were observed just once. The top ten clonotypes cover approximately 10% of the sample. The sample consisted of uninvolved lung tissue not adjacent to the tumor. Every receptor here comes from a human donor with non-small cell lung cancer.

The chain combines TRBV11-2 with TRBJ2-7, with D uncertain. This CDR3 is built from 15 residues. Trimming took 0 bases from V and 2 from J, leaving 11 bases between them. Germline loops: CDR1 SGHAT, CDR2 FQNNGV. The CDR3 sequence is CASSLESSPTYEQYF. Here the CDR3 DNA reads TGTGCCAGCAGCTTAGAAAGCTCCCCCACCTACGAGCAGTACTTC.

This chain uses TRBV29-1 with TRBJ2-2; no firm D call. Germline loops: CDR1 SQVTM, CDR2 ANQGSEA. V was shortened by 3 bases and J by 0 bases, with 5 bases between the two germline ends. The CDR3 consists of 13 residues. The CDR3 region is CSVEWPNTGELFF. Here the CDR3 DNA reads TGCAGCGTTGAGTGGCCGAACACCGGGGAGCTGTTTTTT.

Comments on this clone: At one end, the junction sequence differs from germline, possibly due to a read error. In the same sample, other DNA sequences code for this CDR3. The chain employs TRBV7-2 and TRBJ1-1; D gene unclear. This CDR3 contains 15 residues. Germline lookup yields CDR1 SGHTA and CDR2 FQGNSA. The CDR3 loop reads CASSLVSSFGFEAFF. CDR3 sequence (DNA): TGTGCCAGCAGCTTAGTCTCCTCGTTCGGCTTTGAAGCTTTTTTT.

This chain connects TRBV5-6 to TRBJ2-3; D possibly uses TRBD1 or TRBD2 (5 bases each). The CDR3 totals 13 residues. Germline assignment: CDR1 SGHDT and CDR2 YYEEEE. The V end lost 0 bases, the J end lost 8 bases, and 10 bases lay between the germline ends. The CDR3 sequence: CASSLAGAGTQYF. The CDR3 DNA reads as TGTGCCAGCAGCTTGGCCGGGGCTGGTACGCAGTATTTT.

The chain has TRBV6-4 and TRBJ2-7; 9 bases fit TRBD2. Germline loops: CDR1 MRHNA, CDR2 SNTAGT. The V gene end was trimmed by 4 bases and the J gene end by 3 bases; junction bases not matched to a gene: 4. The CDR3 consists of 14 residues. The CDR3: CASSGEREDYEQYF. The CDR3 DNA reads TGTGCCAGCAGTGGGGAGCGGGAGGACTACGAGCAGTACTTC.

The CDR3 nucleotides read TGTGCCATCTGTCAAACCGTGAACACTGAAGCTTTCTTT. Amino acid sequence: CAICQTVNTEAFF. This sequence joins TRBV10-3 and TRBJ1-1, with D unclear. The CDR3 extends over 13 amino acids. The V end lost 8 bases, the J end lost 0 bases, and 10 bases lay between the germline ends. CDR1 is ENHRY and CDR2 is SYGVKD in the germline V gene.

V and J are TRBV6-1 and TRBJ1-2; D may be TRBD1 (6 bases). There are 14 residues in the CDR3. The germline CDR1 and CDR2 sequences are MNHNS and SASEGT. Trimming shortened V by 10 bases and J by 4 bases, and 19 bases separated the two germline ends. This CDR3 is CATKTAGVIYGYTF. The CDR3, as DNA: TGTGCCACTAAAACGGCAGGGGTGATCTATGGCTACACCTTC.

The CDR3 region has the DNA TGTGCCATCAGTCAGGGCGGGGATATCCACGAGCAGTACTTC. It is translated as CAISQGGDIHEQYF. The V and J genes are TRBV10-3 and TRBJ2-7; D is possibly TRBD2 (6 bases). There are 14 residues in the CDR3. In germline, CDR1 is ENHRY, CDR2 SYGVKD. Trimming pared 5 bases from V and 5 bases from J, leaving 16 bases between.

The CDR3 loop is CASSLATRGYTF. CDR3 nucleotides: TGTGCCAGCAGCTTAGCAACGCGTGGCTACACCTTC. This sequence joins TRBV7-2 and TRBJ1-2; D call uncertain. V gave up 0 bases and J gave up 7 bases, with 6 bases separating them. The CDR3 covers 12 residues. CDR1 and CDR2 from the germline V gene are SGHTA and FQGNSA.

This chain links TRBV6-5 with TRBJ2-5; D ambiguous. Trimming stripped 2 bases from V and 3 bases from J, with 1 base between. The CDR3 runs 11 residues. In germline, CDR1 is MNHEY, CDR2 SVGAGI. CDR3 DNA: TGTGCCAGCAGTTACGAAGAGACCCAGTACTTC. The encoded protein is CASSYEETQYF.

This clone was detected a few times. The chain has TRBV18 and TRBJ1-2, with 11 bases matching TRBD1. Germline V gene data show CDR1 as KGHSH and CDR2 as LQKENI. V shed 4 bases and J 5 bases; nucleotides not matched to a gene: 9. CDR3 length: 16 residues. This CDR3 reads CASSQTGQGATYGYTF. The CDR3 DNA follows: TGTGCCAGCTCACAGACTGGACAGGGGGCGACATATGGCTACACCTTC.

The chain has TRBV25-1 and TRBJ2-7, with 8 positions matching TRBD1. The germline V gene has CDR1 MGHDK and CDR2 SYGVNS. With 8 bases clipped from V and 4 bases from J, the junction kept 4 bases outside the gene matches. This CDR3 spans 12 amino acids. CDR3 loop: CASRDRKYEQYF. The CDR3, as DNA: TGTGCCAGCCGGGACAGGAAATACGAGCAGTACTTC.

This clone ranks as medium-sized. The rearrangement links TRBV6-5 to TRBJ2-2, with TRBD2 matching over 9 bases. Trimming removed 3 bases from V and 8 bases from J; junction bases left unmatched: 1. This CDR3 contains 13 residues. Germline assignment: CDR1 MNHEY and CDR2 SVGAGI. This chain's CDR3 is CASSYSGSGELFF. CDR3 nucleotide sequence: TGTGCCAGCAGTTATAGCGGGAGTGGGGAGCTGTTTTTT.

CDR3 nucleotides: TGTGCCAGCAGCTTAGATCTGACAGATACGCAGTATTTT. It yields the protein CASSLDLTDTQYF. The rearrangement joins TRBV11-2 to TRBJ2-3, with no clear D. The V and J ends lost 0 bases and 3 bases respectively, with 4 bases between them. The CDR3 totals 13 residues. Germline V gene sequence: CDR1 SGHAT, CDR2 FQNNGV.

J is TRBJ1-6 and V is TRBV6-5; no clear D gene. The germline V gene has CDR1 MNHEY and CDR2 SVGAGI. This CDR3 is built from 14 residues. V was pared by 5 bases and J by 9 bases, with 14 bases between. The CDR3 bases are TGTGCCAGCAGTCACACGGGAGGGATTTCACCCCTCCACTTT. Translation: CASSHTGGISPLHF.

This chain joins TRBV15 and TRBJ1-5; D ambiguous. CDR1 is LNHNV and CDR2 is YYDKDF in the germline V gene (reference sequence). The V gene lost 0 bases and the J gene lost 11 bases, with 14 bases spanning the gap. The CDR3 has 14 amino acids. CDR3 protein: CATSRDFASLTQHF. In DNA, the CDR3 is TGTGCCACCAGCAGAGATTTTGCGTCATTGACCCAGCATTTT.

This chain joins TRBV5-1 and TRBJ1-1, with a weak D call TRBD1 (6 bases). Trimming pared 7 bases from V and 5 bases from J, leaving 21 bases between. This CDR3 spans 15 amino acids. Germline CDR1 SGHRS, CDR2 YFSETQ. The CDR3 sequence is CASQPLEGGNTEAFF. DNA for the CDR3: TGCGCCAGCCAACCATTAGAGGGGGGGAATACTGAAGCTTTCTTT.

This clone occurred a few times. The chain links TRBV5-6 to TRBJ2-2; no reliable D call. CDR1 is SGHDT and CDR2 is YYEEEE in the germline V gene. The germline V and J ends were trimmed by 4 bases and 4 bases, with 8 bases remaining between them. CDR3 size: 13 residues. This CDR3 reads CASSPIPTGELFF. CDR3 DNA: TGTGCCAGCAGCCCCATCCCCACCGGGGAGCTGTTTTTT.

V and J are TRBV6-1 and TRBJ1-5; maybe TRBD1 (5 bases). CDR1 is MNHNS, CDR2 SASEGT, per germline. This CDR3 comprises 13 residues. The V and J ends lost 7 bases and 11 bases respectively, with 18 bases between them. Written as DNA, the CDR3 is TGTGCCAGCACTAGCGGGGGGGGAGTGACCCAGCATTTT. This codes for CASTSGGGVTQHF.

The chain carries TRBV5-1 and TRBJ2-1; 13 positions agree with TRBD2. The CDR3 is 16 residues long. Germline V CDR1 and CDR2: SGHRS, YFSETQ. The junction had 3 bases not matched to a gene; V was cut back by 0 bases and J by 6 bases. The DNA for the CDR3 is TGCGCCAGCAGCTTGGGGGGACTAGCGGGGACCAATGAGCAGTTCTTC. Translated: CASSLGGLAGTNEQFF.

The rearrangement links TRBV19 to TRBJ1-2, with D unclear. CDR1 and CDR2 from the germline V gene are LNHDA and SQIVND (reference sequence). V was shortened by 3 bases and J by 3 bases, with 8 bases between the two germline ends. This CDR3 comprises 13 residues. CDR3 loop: CASSIGVDYGYTF. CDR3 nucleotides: TGTGCCAGTAGTATTGGGGTCGACTATGGCTACACCTTC.

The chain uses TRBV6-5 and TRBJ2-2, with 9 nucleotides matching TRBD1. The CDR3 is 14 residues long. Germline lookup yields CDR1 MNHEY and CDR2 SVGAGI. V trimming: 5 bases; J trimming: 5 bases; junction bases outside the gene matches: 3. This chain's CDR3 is CASSETGGTGELFF. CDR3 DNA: TGTGCCAGCAGTGAGACAGGGGGGACCGGGGAGCTGTTTTTT.